These 17 T cell receptor beta chains came from one sample sequenced in a study of cytomegalovirus exposure and HLA in healthy donors. The PCR was carried out with 60 Vbeta primers and 13 Jbeta primers. Sequenced by immunoSEQ multiplex PCR; TCRdb stores in-frame clones only, minus some. The sample table sets out around 26,000 clones. Sample: PBMCs. All receptors come from a male donor in good health and CMV-seropositive.

This chain connects TRBV5-1 to TRBJ2-2; D unresolved. V was cut by 3 bases and J by 4 bases, with 10 bases left in between. Germline CDR1 and CDR2: SGHRS and YFSETQ. The CDR3 is 14 amino acids. The CDR3 sequence is CASSSGFGTGELFF. The CDR3 DNA follows: TGCGCCAGCAGCTCGGGTTTTGGCACCGGGGAGCTGTTTTTT.

CDR3 nucleotide sequence: TGTGCCAGCAGCCAATCAGGCAGACTCTACAATGAGCAGTTCTTC. It is translated as CASSQSGRLYNEQFF. The V gene is TRBV16, the J gene TRBJ2-1; D remains ambiguous. The V end lost 0 bases, the J end lost 3 bases, and 9 bases lay between the germline ends. CDR1 is KGHSY, CDR2 FQNENV, per germline. This CDR3 comprises 15 residues.

This chain joins TRBV27 and TRBJ1-5, with D possibly being TRBD1 (6 bases). The CDR3 loop spans 16 amino acids. The V gene lost 5 bases and the J gene lost 0 bases, with 14 bases spanning the gap. CDR1 and CDR2 from the germline V gene are MNHEY and SMNVEV (reference sequence). CDR3 residues: CASSPLDRNSNQPQHF. The CDR3, as DNA: TGTGCCAGCAGTCCCCTCGACAGGAATAGCAATCAGCCCCAGCATTTT.

V is TRBV7-6 and J is TRBJ2-7, with 15 bases aligning to TRBD2. Germline-derived CDR1 and CDR2 are SGHVS and FNYEAQ. This CDR3 has 17 residues. The V gene end was trimmed by 5 bases and the J gene end by 3 bases; junction bases not matched to a gene: 8. CDR3 DNA: TGTGCCAGCAGCCCCGGGACTAGCGGGAGGACGATCTACGAGCAGTACTTC. This codes for CASSPGTSGRTIYEQYF.

J is TRBJ2-7 and V is TRBV6-5; TRBD2 agrees at 8 bases. After removal of 4 bases from V and 6 bases from J, the junction contained 8 bases not matched to a gene. Germline assignment: CDR1 MNHEY and CDR2 SVGAGI. There are 14 residues in the CDR3. The CDR3 here is CASSSLRGGGEQYF. The DNA for the CDR3 is TGTGCCAGCAGTTCATTACGGGGGGGAGGCGAGCAGTACTTC.

This chain links TRBV30 with TRBJ1-1; 7 positions agree with TRBD1. The CDR3 extends over 13 amino acids. CDR1 and CDR2 from the germline V gene are GTSNPN and SVGIG (reference sequence). The V gene end was trimmed by 2 bases and the J gene end by 7 bases; junction bases not matched to a gene: 7. DNA for the CDR3: TGTGCCTGGAGTCTGACAGGGTTGAATGAAGCTTTCTTT. Protein: CAWSLTGLNEAFF.

The rearrangement links TRBV7-3 to TRBJ1-1; D is ambiguous. Germline CDR1 SGHTA, CDR2 FQGTGA. This CDR3 spans 14 amino acids. The V end lost 3 bases, the J end lost 0 bases, and 8 bases lay between the germline ends. CDR3 sequence: CASSLSAMNTEAFF. The CDR3 DNA sequence: TGTGCCAGCAGCTTGAGCGCTATGAACACTGAAGCTTTCTTT.

This sequence joins TRBV28 and TRBJ1-5; 7 nucleotides align to TRBD1. With V trimmed by 6 bases and J by 4 bases, 15 bases remained unmatched. CDR1 and CDR2 (germline): MDHEN, SYDVKM. The CDR3 sequence is 17 residues long. DNA of the CDR3: TGTGCCAGCAGCCAGAACCTCGGGACAGTGATAAATCAGCCCCAGCATTTT. It codes for CASSQNLGTVINQPQHF.

The genes are TRBV28 and TRBJ2-7; 7 nucleotides align to TRBD1. This CDR3 contains 17 residues. V gave up 3 bases and J gave up 3 bases; unmatched junction bases: 14. Germline CDR1 and CDR2: MDHEN and SYDVKM. CDR3 amino acids: CASSFPTGFDSNYEQYF. In nucleotides, the CDR3 is TGTGCCAGCAGTTTCCCGACAGGGTTTGATAGTAACTACGAGCAGTACTTC.

The rearrangement joins TRBV9 to TRBJ1-4; D is perhaps TRBD1 (6 bases). Germline V gene data show CDR1 as SGDLS and CDR2 as YYNGEE. The CDR3 runs to 16 residues. Trimming left V 4 bases short and J 8 bases short, with 21 bases between. The CDR3: CASSSLGRGAGEKLFF. The DNA for the CDR3 is TGTGCCAGCAGCTCCCTCGGCAGGGGTGCAGGGGAAAAACTGTTTTTT.

The chain couples TRBV30 to TRBJ2-7, with D maybe TRBD2 (6 bases). Deletions cut 0 bases from V and 2 bases from J, with 14 bases between. Germline V CDR1 and CDR2: GTSNPN, SVGIG (reference sequence). CDR3 length: 15 residues. The CDR3 coding sequence is TGTGCCTGGAGTGTACGGGTTGGGGGGACCTACGAGCAGTACTTC. Protein product: CAWSVRVGGTYEQYF.

V gene TRBV28 combines with J gene TRBJ1-4, with D perhaps matching TRBD1 (6 bases). The CDR3 contains 15 residues. Germline V gives CDR1 MDHEN, CDR2 SYDVKM. The V gene lost 1 base and the J gene lost 7 bases, with 13 bases spanning the gap. The CDR3 loop reads CASSLYSGTTEKLFF. DNA of the CDR3: TGTGCCAGCAGTTTATACTCCGGGACAACTGAAAAACTGTTTTTT.

This chain joins TRBV7-9 and TRBJ2-1, with 11 positions matching TRBD1. The CDR3 loop spans 15 amino acids. V lost 5 bases and J lost 4; bases outside the gene matches: 4. The germline CDR1 and CDR2 sequences are SEHNR and FQNEAQ (reference sequence). CDR3 loop: CASSPGTGGYNEQFF. The CDR3 DNA reads as TGTGCCAGCAGCCCCGGGACAGGGGGTTACAATGAGCAGTTCTTC.

The gene calls are TRBV7-2 and TRBJ1-2; 8 bases agree with TRBD1. From germline, CDR1 is SGHTA and CDR2 FQGNSA. CDR3 size: 14 residues. V dropped 6 bases and J dropped 3; count of bases not matched to a gene: 6. The CDR3 nucleotides read TGTGCCAGCAGGATGCAGGGGGCCGACTATGGCTACACCTTC. As protein: CASRMQGADYGYTF. Looking up the rest from reference TRBV7-2 and TRBJ1-2 gives the full variable domain: GAGVSQSPSNKVTEKGKDVELRCDPISGHTALYWYRQSLGQGLEFLIYFQGNSAPDKSGLPSDRFSAERTGGSVSTLTIQRTQQEDSAVYLCASRMQGADYGYTFGSGTRLTVV.

CDR3 nucleotide sequence: TGCAGCGTTGGGCCGCGGGTCGATGAGCAGTTCTTC. Amino acid sequence: CSVGPRVDEQFF. The gene calls are TRBV29-1 and TRBJ2-1; D is perhaps TRBD2 (5 bases). Trimming took off 4 bases at V and 8 bases at J, with 12 bases between the two ends. Looked up from germline, CDR1 is SQVTM and CDR2 is ANQGSEA. CDR3 length: 12 amino acids.

V usage is TRBV9 and J usage is TRBJ2-3, with 9 nucleotides matching TRBD2. Germline V gives CDR1 SGDLS, CDR2 YYNGEE. There are 15 residues in the CDR3. With 6 bases clipped from V and 7 bases from J, the junction kept 12 bases outside the gene matches. The CDR3 spells CASNRGAGGGNTQYF. The CDR3 coding sequence is TGTGCCAGCAACCGCGGAGCGGGGGGCGGAAATACGCAGTATTTT. The variable domain in full, completed from reference TRBV9 and TRBJ2-3, reads DSGVTQTPKHLITATGQRVTLRCSPRSGDLSVYWYQQSLDQGLQFLIQYYNGEERAKGNILERFSAQQFPDLHSELNLSSLELGDSALYFCASNRGAGGGNTQYFGPGTRLTVL.

The gene calls are TRBV27 and TRBJ2-7; perhaps TRBD1 as D (6 bases). The V end was cut by 8 bases, the J end by 3 bases, with 17 bases between. CDR1 MNHEY and CDR2 SMNVEV come from the germline V gene (reference sequence). The CDR3 has 14 amino acids. CDR3 sequence (DNA): TGTGCCAGCCGCTTGGGCCGAGGGGGCTACGAGCAGTACTTC. It is translated as CASRLGRGGYEQYF.